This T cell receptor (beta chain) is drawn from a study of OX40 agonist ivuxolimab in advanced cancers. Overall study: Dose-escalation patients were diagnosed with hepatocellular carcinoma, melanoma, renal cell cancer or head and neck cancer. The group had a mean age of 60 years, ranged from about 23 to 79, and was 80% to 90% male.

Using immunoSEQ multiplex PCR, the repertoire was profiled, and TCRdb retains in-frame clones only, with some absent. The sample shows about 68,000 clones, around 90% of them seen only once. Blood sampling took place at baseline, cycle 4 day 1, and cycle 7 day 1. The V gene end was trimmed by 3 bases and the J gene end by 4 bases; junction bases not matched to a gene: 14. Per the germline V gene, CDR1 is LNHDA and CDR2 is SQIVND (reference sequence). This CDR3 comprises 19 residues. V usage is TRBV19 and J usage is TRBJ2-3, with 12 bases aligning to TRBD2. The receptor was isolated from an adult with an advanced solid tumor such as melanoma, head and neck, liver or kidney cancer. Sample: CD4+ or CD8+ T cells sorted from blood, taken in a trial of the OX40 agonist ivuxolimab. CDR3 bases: TGTGCCAGTAGTATGGATCGGCTAGCGGGAGGGCCAGGGGCAGATACGCAGTATTTT. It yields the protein CASSMDRLAGGPGADTQYF.